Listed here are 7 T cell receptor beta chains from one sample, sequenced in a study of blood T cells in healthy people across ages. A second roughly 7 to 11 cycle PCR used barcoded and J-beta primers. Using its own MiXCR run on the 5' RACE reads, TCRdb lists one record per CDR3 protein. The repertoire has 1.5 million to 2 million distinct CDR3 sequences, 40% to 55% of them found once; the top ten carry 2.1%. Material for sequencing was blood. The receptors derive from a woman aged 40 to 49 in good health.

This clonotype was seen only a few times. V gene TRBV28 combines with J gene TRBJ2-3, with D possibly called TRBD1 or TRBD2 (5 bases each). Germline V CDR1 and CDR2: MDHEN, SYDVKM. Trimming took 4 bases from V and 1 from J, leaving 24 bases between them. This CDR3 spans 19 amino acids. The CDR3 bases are TGTGCCAGCAGTTCCCAGAGGTTGCTTAACGGGGCGGGCACAGATACGCAGTATTTT. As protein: CASSSQRLLNGAGTDTQYF.

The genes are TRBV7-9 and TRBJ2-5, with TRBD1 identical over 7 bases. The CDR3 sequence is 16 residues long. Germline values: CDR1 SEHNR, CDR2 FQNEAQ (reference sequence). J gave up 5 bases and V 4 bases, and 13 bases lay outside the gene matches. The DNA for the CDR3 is TGTGCCAGCAGCTCCGACGGGGTAAAGACAGGGGAGACCCAGTACTTC. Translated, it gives CASSSDGVKTGETQYF.

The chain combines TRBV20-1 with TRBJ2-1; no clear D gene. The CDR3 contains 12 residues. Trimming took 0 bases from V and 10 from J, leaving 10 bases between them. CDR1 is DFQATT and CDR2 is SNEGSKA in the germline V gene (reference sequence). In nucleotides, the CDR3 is TGCAGTGCTAGAGATTCCGAGCGCGAGCAGTTCTTC. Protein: CSARDSEREQFF.

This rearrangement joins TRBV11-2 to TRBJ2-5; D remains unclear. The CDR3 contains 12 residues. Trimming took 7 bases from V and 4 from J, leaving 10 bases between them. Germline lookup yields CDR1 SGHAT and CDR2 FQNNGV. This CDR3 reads CASIFVSETQYF. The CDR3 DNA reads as TGTGCCAGCATCTTCGTTTCAGAGACCCAGTACTTC.

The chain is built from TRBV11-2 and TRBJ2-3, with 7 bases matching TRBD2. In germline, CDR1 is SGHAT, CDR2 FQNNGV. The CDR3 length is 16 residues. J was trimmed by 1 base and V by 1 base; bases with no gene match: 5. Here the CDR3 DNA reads TGTGCCAGCAGCTTAGCCGGACTAGGAGGCACAGATACGCAGTATTTT. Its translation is CASSLAGLGGTDTQYF.

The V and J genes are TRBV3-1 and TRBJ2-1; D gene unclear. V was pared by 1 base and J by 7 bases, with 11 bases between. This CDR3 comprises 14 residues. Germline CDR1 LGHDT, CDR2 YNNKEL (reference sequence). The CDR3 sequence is CASSQGAERNEQFF. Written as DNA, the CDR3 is TGTGCCAGCAGCCAAGGGGCGGAAAGGAATGAGCAGTTCTTC.

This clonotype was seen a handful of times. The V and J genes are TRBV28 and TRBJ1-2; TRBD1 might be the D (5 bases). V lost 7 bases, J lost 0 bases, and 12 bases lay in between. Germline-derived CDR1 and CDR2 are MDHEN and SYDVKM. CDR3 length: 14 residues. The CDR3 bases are TGTGCCAGCAAACCCACGACAGCTAACTATGGCTACACCTTC. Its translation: CASKPTTANYGYTF.